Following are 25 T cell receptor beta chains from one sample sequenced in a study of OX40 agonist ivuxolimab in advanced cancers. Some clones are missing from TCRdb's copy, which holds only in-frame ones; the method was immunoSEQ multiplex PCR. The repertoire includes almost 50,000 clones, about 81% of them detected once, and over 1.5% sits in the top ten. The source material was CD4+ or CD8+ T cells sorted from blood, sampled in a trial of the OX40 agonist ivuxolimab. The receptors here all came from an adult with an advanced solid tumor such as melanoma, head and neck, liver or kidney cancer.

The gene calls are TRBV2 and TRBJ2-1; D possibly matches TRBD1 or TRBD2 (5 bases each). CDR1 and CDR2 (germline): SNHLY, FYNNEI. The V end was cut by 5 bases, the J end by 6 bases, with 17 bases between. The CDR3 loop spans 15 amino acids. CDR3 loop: CASSSDRDLRNEQFF. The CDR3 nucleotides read TGTGCCAGCAGTTCTGACCGGGACCTGCGCAATGAGCAGTTCTTC.

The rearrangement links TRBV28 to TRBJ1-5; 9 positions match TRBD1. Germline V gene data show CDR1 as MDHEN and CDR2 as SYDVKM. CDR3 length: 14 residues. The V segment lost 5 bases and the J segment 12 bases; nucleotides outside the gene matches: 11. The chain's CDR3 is CASSPRQGVSGQHF. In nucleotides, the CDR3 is TGTGCCAGCAGTCCTAGACAGGGGGTTAGCGGCCAGCATTTT.

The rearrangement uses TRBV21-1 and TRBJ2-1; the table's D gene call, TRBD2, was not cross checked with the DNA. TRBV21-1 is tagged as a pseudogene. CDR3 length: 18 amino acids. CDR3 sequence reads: CASSKSDGRPHSYNEQFF. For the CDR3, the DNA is TGTGCCAGCAGCAAAAGCGACGGGAGGCCCCACTCCTACAATGAGCAGTTCTTC.

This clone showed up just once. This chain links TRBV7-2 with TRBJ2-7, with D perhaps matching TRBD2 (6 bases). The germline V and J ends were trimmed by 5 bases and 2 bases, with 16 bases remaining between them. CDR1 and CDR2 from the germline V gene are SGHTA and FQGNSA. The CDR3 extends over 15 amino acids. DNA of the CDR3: TGTGCCAGCAGCCGACCAGCGGGCCGGACCTACGAGCAGTACTTC. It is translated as CASSRPAGRTYEQYF.

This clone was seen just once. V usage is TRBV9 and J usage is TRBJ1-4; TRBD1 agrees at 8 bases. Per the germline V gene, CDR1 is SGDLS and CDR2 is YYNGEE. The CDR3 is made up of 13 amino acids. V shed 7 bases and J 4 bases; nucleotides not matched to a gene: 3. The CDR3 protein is CASGTGINEKLFF. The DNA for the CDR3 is TGTGCCAGCGGGACAGGTATTAATGAAAAACTGTTTTTT.

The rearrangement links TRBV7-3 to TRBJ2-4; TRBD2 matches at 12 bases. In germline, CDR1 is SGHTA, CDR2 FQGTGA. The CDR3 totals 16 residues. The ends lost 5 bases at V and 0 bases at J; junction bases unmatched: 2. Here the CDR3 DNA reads TGTGCCAGCAGCCCGGGACTAGCGGGAGCCAAAAACATTCAGTACTTC. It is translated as CASSPGLAGAKNIQYF.

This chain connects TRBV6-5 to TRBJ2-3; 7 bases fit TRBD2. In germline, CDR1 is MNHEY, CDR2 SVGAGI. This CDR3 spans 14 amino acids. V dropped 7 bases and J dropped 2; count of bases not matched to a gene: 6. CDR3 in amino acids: CASIQRGITDTQYF. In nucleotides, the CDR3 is TGTGCCAGCATCCAGCGGGGTATCACAGATACGCAGTATTTT.

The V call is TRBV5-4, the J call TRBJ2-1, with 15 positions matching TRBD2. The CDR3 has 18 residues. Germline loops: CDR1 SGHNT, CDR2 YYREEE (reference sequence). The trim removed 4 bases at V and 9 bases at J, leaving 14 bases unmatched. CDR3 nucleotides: TGTGCCAGCAGCCCCTCTATGACAGCGGGACTAGCGGGAGGTGAGCAGTTCTTC. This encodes CASSPSMTAGLAGGEQFF.

CDR3 coding DNA: TGTGCCAGCAGTTACTCCGAAGGCCGGGAGCCCCAGCATTTT. This gives the protein CASSYSEGREPQHF. The chain combines TRBV6-6 with TRBJ1-5, with D unclear. From germline, CDR1 is MNHNY and CDR2 SVGAGI (reference sequence). Trimming left V 0 bases short and J 8 bases short, with 11 bases between. The CDR3 spans 14 residues.

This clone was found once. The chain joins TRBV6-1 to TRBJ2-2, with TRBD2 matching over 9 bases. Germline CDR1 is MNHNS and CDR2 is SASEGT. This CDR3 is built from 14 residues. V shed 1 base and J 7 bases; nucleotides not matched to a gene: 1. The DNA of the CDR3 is TGTGCCAGCAGTGAAGAGCGGGAGGACGGGGAGCTGTTTTTT. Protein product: CASSEEREDGELFF.

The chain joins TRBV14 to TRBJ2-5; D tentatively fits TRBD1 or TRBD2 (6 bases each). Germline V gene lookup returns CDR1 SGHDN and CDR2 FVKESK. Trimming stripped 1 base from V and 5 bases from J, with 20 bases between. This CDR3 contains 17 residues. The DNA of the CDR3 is TGTGCCAGCAGCCAAGCCCCGAGGAGGGGGTTTATTGAGACCCAGTACTTC. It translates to CASSQAPRRGFIETQYF.

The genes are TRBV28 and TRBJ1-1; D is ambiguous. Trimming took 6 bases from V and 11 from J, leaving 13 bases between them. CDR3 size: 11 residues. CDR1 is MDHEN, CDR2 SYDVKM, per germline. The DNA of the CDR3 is TGTGCCAGCAGCCACTTCGAAGGGGCTTTCTTT. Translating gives CASSHFEGAFF.

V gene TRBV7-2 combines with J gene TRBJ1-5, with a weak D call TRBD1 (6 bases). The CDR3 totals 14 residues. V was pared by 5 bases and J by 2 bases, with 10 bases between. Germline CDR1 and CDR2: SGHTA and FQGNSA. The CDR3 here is CASSAAGGNQPQHF. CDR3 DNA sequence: TGTGCCAGCAGCGCCGCAGGGGGCAATCAGCCCCAGCATTTT.

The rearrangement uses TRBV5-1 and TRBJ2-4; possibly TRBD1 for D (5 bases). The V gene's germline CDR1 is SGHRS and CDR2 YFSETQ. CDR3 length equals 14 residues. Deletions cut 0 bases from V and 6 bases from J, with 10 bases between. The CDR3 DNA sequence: TGCGCCAGCAGCTTGGAAGTTACAGGAAACATTCAGTACTTC. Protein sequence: CASSLEVTGNIQYF. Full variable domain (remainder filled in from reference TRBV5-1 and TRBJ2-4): KAGVTQTPRYLIKTRGQQVTLSCSPISGHRSVSWYQQTPGQGLQFLFEYFSETQRNKGNFPGRFSGRQFSNSRSEMNVSTLELGDSALYLCASSLEVTGNIQYFGAGTRLSVL.

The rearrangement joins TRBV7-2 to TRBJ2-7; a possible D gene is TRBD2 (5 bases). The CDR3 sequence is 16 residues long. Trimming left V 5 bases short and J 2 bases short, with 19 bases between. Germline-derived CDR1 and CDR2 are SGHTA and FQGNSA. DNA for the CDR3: TGTGCCAGCAGCGGACCTGGGCGGGCCTTAACCTACGAGCAGTACTTC. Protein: CASSGPGRALTYEQYF. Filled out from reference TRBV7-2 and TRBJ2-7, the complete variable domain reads GAGVSQSPSNKVTEKGKDVELRCDPISGHTALYWYRQSLGQGLEFLIYFQGNSAPDKSGLPSDRFSAERTGGSVSTLTIQRTQQEDSAVYLCASSGPGRALTYEQYFGPGTRLTVT.

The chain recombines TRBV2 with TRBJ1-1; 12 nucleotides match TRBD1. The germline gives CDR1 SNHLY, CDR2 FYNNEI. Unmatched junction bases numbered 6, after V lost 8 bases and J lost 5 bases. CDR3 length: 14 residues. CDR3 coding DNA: TGTGCCAGCCGGGGACAGGGGGCTGGGACTGAAGCTTTCTTT. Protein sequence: CASRGQGAGTEAFF. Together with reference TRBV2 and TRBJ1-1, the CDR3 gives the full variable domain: EPEVTQTPSHQVTQMGQEVILRCVPISNHLYFYWYRQILGQKVEFLVSFYNNEISEKSEIFDDQFSVERPDGSNFTLKIRSTKLEDSAMYFCASRGQGAGTEAFFGQGTRLTVV.

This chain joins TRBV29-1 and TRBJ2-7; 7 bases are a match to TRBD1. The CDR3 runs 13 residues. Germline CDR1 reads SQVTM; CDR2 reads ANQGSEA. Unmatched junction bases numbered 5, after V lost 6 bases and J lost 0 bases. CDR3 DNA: TGCAGCGTCGAACAGGGGATCTCCTACGAGCAGTACTTC. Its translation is CSVEQGISYEQYF.

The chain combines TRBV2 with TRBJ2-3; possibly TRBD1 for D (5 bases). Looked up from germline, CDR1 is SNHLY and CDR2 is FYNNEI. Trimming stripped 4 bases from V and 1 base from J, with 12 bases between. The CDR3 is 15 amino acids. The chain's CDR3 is CASSARARGTDTQYF. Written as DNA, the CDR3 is TGTGCCAGCAGTGCCAGGGCAAGGGGCACAGATACGCAGTATTTT.

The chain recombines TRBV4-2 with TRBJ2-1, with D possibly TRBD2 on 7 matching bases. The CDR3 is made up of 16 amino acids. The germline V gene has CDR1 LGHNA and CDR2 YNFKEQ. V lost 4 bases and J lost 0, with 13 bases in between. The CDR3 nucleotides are TGTGCCAGCAGCCTTACAGGGACTATCTCCTACAATGAGCAGTTCTTC. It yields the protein CASSLTGTISYNEQFF.

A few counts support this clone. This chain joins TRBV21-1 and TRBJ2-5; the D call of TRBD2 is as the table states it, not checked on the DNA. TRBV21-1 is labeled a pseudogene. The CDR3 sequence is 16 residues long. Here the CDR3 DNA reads TGTGCCAGCAGCAAAAGAGGAGCGGGATTACGGAGGACCCAGTACTTC. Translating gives CASSKRGAGLRRTQYF.

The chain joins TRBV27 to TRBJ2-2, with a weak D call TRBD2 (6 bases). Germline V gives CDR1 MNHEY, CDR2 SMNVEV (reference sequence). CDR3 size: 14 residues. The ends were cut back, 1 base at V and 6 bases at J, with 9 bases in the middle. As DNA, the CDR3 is TGTGCCAGCAGTTTATTCGGGGGATCCGGGGAGCTGTTTTTT. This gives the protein CASSLFGGSGELFF.

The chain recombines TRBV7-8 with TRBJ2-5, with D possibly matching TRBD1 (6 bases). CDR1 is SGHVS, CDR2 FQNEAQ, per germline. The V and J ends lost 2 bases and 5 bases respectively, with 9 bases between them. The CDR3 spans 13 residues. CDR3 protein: CASSLSDRETQYF. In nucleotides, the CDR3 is TGTGCCAGCAGCTTATCCGACAGGGAGACCCAGTACTTC. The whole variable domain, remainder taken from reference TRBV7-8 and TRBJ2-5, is GAGVSQSPRYKVAKRGQDVALRCDPISGHVSLFWYQQALGQGPEFLTYFQNEAQLDKSGLPSDRFFAERPEGSVSTLKIQRTQQEDSAVYLCASSLSDRETQYFGPGTRLLVL.

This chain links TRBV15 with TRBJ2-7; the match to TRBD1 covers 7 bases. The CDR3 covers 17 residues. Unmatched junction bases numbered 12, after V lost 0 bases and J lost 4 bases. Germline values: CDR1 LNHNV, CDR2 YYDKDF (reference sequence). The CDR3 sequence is CATSRDWGRDRKYEQYF. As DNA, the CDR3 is TGTGCCACCAGCAGAGATTGGGGTCGGGACAGAAAATACGAGCAGTACTTC.

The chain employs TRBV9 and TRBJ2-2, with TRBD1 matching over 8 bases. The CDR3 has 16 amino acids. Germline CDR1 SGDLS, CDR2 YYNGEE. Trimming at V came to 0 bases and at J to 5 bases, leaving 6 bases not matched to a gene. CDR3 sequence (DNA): TGTGCCAGCAGCGTAGCAGGGGGCGCGGTTACCGGGGAGCTGTTTTTT. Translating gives CASSVAGGAVTGELFF.

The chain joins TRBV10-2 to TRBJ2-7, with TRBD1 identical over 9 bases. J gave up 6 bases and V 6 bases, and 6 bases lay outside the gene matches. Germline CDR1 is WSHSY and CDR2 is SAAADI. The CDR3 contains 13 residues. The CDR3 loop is CASSRGQGLEQYF. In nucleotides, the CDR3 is TGCGCCAGCAGCCGAGGACAGGGGCTCGAGCAGTACTTC.